These 28 T cell receptor beta chains came from one sample sequenced in a study of blood T cell repertoires in COVID-19. Some clones are missing from TCRdb's copy, which holds only in-frame ones; the method was immunoSEQ multiplex PCR. The repertoire consists of around 94,000 clones, with about four fifths occurring once and the leading ten covering just under 4.5%. The sample taken for sequencing was peripheral blood. The receptors here all came from a human donor in a cohort sampled during active COVID-19.

A few counts support this clone. The chain uses TRBV4-1 and TRBJ2-7; 9 bases are a match to TRBD1. Trimming took 1 base from V and 5 from J; bases not matched to a gene: 9. Germline V gene sequence: CDR1 MGHRA, CDR2 YSYEKL. The CDR3 is made up of 16 amino acids. CDR3 DNA: TGCGCCAGCAGCCAAGCACAGGGGGCGTCAACCGACGAGCAGTACTTC. It codes for CASSQAQGASTDEQYF.

This chain joins TRBV6-4 and TRBJ2-7, with 7 bases aligning to TRBD1. Per the germline V gene, CDR1 is MRHNA and CDR2 is SNTAGT. J lost 1 base, V lost 11 bases, and 8 bases had no gene match. The CDR3 length is 13 residues. CDR3: CALHWDSSYEQYF. CDR3 nucleotide sequence: TGTGCCTTGCATTGGGACAGTTCCTACGAGCAGTACTTC.

A note on this clone: At one end, the junction sequence differs from germline, possibly due to a read error. This rearrangement joins TRBV7-7 to TRBJ2-2; 12 nucleotides match TRBD2. The CDR3 totals 17 residues. Germline CDR1 and CDR2: SSHAT and FNYEAQ (reference sequence). The CDR3 DNA is TGTGCTAGCAGCCTTGGACTAGCGGGGACTTTCTCCGGGGAGCTGTTTTTT. The encoded protein is CASSLGLAGTFSGELFF.

The chain uses TRBV15 and TRBJ2-2; 8 nucleotides match TRBD1. The CDR3 contains 17 residues. Germline V CDR1 and CDR2: LNHNV, YYDKDF (reference sequence). Trimming took 0 bases from V and 3 from J; bases not matched to a gene: 6. The CDR3 coding sequence is TGTGCCACCAGCAGAGAAAGGGCAGGGGGCGACACCGGGGAGCTGTTTTTT. It encodes CATSRERAGGDTGELFF.

This chain joins TRBV30 and TRBJ1-2; the D gene is possibly TRBD1 (5 bases). Trimming removed 1 base at V and 4 bases at J, with 13 bases between. CDR1 is GTSNPN, CDR2 SVGIG, per germline (reference sequence). CDR3 length equals 14 residues. In DNA form, the CDR3 reads TGTGCCTGGAGTGGCAGGGATCGTGGCTATGGCTACACCTTC. As protein: CAWSGRDRGYGYTF.

The J gene is TRBJ2-3, the V gene TRBV5-1, with 15 bases matching TRBD2. Germline V gene data show CDR1 as SGHRS and CDR2 as YFSETQ. This CDR3 comprises 17 residues. J gave up 7 bases and V 0 bases, and 6 bases lay outside the gene matches. The CDR3 region is CASSLGTSGGAGNTQYF. Here the CDR3 DNA reads TGCGCCAGCAGCTTGGGGACTAGCGGGGGGGCCGGAAATACGCAGTATTTT.

The chain employs TRBV6-1 and TRBJ1-6; TRBD1 is a possible D gene (5 bases). Germline CDR1 MNHNS, CDR2 SASEGT. Trimming removed 3 bases from V and 10 bases from J, with 10 bases in between. CDR3 length equals 13 residues. CDR3 nucleotide sequence: TGTGCCAGCAGTGAGGGAAGGGGATCACCCCTCCACTTT. As protein: CASSEGRGSPLHF.

The chain uses TRBV24-1 and TRBJ2-5, with 9 bases lining up with TRBD1. Trimming removed 4 bases from V and 1 base from J; junction bases left unmatched: 9. The germline gives CDR1 KGHDR, CDR2 SFDVKD. The CDR3 consists of 17 residues. CDR3 sequence reads: CATSDVGQGESQETQYF. The DNA of the CDR3 is TGTGCCACCAGTGACGTGGGACAGGGAGAATCCCAAGAGACCCAGTACTTC.

This chain joins TRBV2 and TRBJ2-4; perhaps TRBD2 as D (5 bases). V was trimmed by 0 bases and J by 9 bases, leaving 9 bases between them. The V gene's germline CDR1 is SNHLY and CDR2 FYNNEI. This CDR3 has 13 residues. CDR3 amino acids: CASSEAGISIQYF. In nucleotides, the CDR3 is TGTGCCAGCAGTGAAGCCGGGATTAGCATTCAGTACTTC.

The CDR3 reads CASSDQRQGGYTF. DNA for the CDR3: TGTGCCAGCAGCGACCAACGACAGGGCGGCTACACCTTC. The chain links TRBV7-3 to TRBJ1-2; the match to TRBD1 covers 7 bases. With 5 bases clipped from V and 8 bases from J, the junction kept 8 bases outside the gene matches. The germline V gene encodes CDR1 SGHTA and CDR2 FQGTGA. CDR3 size: 13 residues.

V usage is TRBV6-6 and J usage is TRBJ1-4; D is perhaps TRBD1 (6 bases). CDR3 size: 15 residues. CDR1 is MNHNY, CDR2 SVGAGI, per germline (reference sequence). Trimming removed 5 bases from V and 4 bases from J, with 14 bases in between. Written as DNA, the CDR3 is TGTGCCAGCAGTGACCGGACAGCTTTTAATGAAAAACTGTTTTTT. It specifies CASSDRTAFNEKLFF.

The genes are TRBV27 and TRBJ1-1, with TRBD1 matching over 7 bases. Looked up from germline, CDR1 is MNHEY and CDR2 is SMNVEV (reference sequence). The ends lost 6 bases at V and 1 base at J; junction bases unmatched: 8. The CDR3 sequence is 15 residues long. CDR3 sequence: CASRGDRVSNTEAFF. CDR3 DNA sequence: TGTGCCAGCAGGGGGGACAGAGTTTCGAACACTGAAGCTTTCTTT.

The chain uses TRBV3-1 (or the pseudogene TRBV3-2) and TRBJ2-6; the match to TRBD2 covers 7 bases. The V gene's germline CDR1 is LGHDT and CDR2 YNNKEL (reference sequence). The CDR3 consists of 19 residues. The ends lost 3 bases at V and 0 bases at J; junction bases unmatched: 11. DNA for the CDR3: TGTGCCAGCAGCCATTACACGGGACTATTTCTCTCTGGGGCCAACGTCCTGACTTTC. Translation gives CASSHYTGLFLSGANVLTF.

The chain employs TRBV6-5 and TRBJ2-1; TRBD2 aligns across 8 bases. The V gene end was trimmed by 0 bases and the J gene end by 8 bases; junction bases not matched to a gene: 9. The CDR3 has 16 residues. Looked up from germline, CDR1 is MNHEY and CDR2 is SVGAGI. The CDR3 loop is CASSYSFAGGWDEQFF. The CDR3 DNA sequence: TGTGCCAGCAGTTACTCGTTCGCGGGGGGTTGGGATGAGCAGTTCTTC.

Details on this clone: Additional DNA sequences in this sample encode the identical CDR3. The chain couples TRBV19 to TRBJ1-4; 7 bases agree with TRBD1. The CDR3 length is 16 residues. Germline V gene lookup returns CDR1 LNHDA and CDR2 SQIVND (reference sequence). Germline trimming cut 3 bases from V and 0 bases from J; bases unmatched to any gene: 4. The CDR3 here is CASSMAGTATNEKLFF. CDR3 bases: TGTGCCAGTAGTATGGCCGGGACAGCAACTAATGAAAAACTGTTTTTT. Filled out from reference TRBV19 and TRBJ1-4, the complete variable domain reads DGGITQSPKYLFRKEGQNVTLSCEQNLNHDAMYWYRQDPGQGLRLIYYSQIVNDFQKGDIAEGYSVSREKKESFPLTVTSAQKNPTAFYLCASSMAGTATNEKLFFGSGTQLSVL.

This chain joins TRBV10-3 and TRBJ2-1; D remains ambiguous. The V end lost 2 bases, the J end lost 15 bases, and 14 bases lay between the germline ends. CDR1 is ENHRY and CDR2 is SYGVKD in the germline V gene. This CDR3 has 12 residues. The CDR3 nucleotides are TGTGCCATCAGTGAGACCGGGTTTCTAAGGTTCTTC. Its protein is CAISETGFLRFF.

The chain employs TRBV9 and TRBJ2-2, with D perhaps TRBD2 (7 bases). Germline V gene sequence: CDR1 SGDLS, CDR2 YYNGEE. Trimming removed 0 bases from V and 1 base from J, with 13 bases in between. The CDR3 spans 17 residues. The CDR3 spells CASSVGGGGLNTGELFF. The CDR3 region has the DNA TGTGCCAGCAGCGTAGGTGGCGGGGGCCTGAACACCGGGGAGCTGTTTTTT.

This clone was detected once. The J gene is TRBJ1-1, the V gene TRBV7-2, with a tentative D call TRBD1 (5 bases). This CDR3 is 14 amino acids long. Trimming removed 1 base at V and 2 bases at J, with 8 bases between. Germline CDR1 reads SGHTA; CDR2 reads FQGNSA. CDR3 bases: TGTGCCAGCAGCTTAGGACAGCTCAACACTGAAGCTTTCTTT. This translates into CASSLGQLNTEAFF. The whole variable domain, filled in from reference TRBV7-2 and TRBJ1-1, reads GAGVSQSPSNKVTEKGKDVELRCDPISGHTALYWYRQSLGQGLEFLIYFQGNSAPDKSGLPSDRFSAERTGGSVSTLTIQRTQQEDSAVYLCASSLGQLNTEAFFGQGTRLTVV.

The chain has TRBV15 and TRBJ1-3; D is perhaps TRBD1 (5 bases). Germline loops: CDR1 LNHNV, CDR2 YYDKDF (reference sequence). The germline V and J ends were trimmed by 3 bases and 1 base, with 13 bases remaining between them. This CDR3 has 16 amino acids. CDR3 amino acids: CATSRTRQLSGNTIYF. Here the CDR3 DNA reads TGTGCCACCAGCAGGACAAGACAGTTATCTGGAAACACCATATATTTT.

The genes are TRBV6-1 and TRBJ2-7; D might be TRBD2 (6 bases). This CDR3 comprises 16 residues. Between the trimmed V and J ends, which lost 5 bases and 1 base, there was a span of 18 bases. CDR1 and CDR2 (germline): MNHNS, SASEGT. CDR3 sequence reads: CASSKDLGSGSYEQYF. As DNA, the CDR3 is TGTGCCAGCAGTAAAGACTTAGGTAGCGGTTCCTACGAGCAGTACTTC.

The CDR3, as DNA: TGTGCCTGGAGTTCGGGACTAGTGCAGACCCAGTACTTC. It translates to CAWSSGLVQTQYF. The chain couples TRBV30 to TRBJ2-5; 8 bases are shared with TRBD2. The V segment lost 2 bases and the J segment 6 bases; nucleotides outside the gene matches: 5. This CDR3 is 13 amino acids long. Germline lookup yields CDR1 GTSNPN and CDR2 SVGIG (reference sequence). The full variable domain, its missing parts supplied by reference TRBV30 and TRBJ2-5, is SQTIHQWPATLVQPVGSPLSLECTVEGTSNPNLYWYRQAAGRGLQLLFYSVGIGQISSEVPQNLSASRPQDRQFILSSKKLLLSDSGFYLCAWSSGLVQTQYFGPGTRLLVL.

A remark on this clone: One junction end does not reproduce the germline sequence, and a read error may be involved. The chain links TRBV15 to TRBJ2-7; possible D gene TRBD1, 6 bases. The CDR3 has 13 amino acids. Germline V gene lookup returns CDR1 LNHNV and CDR2 YYDKDF (reference sequence). In DNA, the CDR3 is TGTGCCACCAGCGGAGACAGGACCTACGAGCAGTACTTC. Translating it yields CATSGDRTYEQYF.

This chain links TRBV30 with TRBJ2-3, with D possibly TRBD2 on 5 matching bases. Germline V CDR1 and CDR2: GTSNPN, SVGIG (reference sequence). The CDR3 is 14 residues long. V was shortened by 0 bases and J by 6 bases, with 13 bases between the two germline ends. Here the CDR3 reads CAWSVLGSFDTQYF. CDR3 DNA sequence: TGTGCCTGGAGTGTACTTGGGAGTTTTGATACGCAGTATTTT.

Only a few counts were recorded for this clone. The V call is TRBV4-1, the J call TRBJ1-2; D possibly corresponds to TRBD1 (6 bases). The CDR3 has 14 amino acids. Germline CDR1 reads MGHRA; CDR2 reads YSYEKL. V was pared by 1 base and J by 5 bases, with 11 bases between. The CDR3 loop reads CASSQVFQGYGYTF. CDR3 sequence (DNA): TGCGCCAGCAGCCAAGTCTTTCAGGGGTATGGCTACACCTTC.

V gene TRBV29-1 combines with J gene TRBJ2-7, with 8 bases aligning to TRBD2. This CDR3 contains 12 residues. Per germline, CDR1 SQVTM and CDR2 ANQGSEA. V lost 7 bases and J lost 0; bases outside the gene matches: 2. Here the CDR3 reads CSARGASYEQYF. DNA for the CDR3: TGCAGCGCGCGGGGGGCCTCCTACGAGCAGTACTTC.

The count of this clone is one. This chain joins TRBV12-3 or TRBV12-4 and TRBJ1-2; no definite D call. CDR3 length: 12 amino acids. Deletions cut 7 bases from V and 7 bases from J, with 13 bases between. The CDR3 loop is CASTRTGVGYTF. As DNA, the CDR3 is TGTGCCAGCACCAGGACTGGGGTTGGCTACACCTTC.

The CDR3 region has the DNA TGTGCCAGCAGCCCAGAAGGGGGCTCCTACAATGAGCAGTTCTTC. Protein sequence: CASSPEGGSYNEQFF. The chain employs TRBV9 and TRBJ2-1, with D perhaps TRBD1 (6 bases). V was pared by 4 bases and J by 0 bases, with 11 bases between. The germline CDR1 and CDR2 sequences are SGDLS and YYNGEE. The CDR3 consists of 15 residues.

The chain employs TRBV5-8 and TRBJ2-3; 8 bases align to TRBD2. The CDR3 has 17 amino acids. CDR1 and CDR2 (germline): SGHTS, YDEGEE. V lost 1 base and J lost 0; bases outside the gene matches: 7. CDR3 in amino acids: CASSLKRSGASTDTQYF. The CDR3 coding sequence is TGTGCCAGCAGCTTGAAACGTAGCGGGGCTAGCACAGATACGCAGTATTTT.